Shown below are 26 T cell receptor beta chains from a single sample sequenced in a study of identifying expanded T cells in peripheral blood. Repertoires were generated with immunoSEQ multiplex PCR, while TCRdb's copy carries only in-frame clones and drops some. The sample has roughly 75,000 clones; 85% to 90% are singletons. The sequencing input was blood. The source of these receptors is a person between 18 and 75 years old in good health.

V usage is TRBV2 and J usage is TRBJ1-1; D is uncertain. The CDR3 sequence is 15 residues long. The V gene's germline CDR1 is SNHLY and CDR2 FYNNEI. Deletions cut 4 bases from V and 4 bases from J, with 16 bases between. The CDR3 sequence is CASSVSTPGITEAFF. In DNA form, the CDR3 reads TGTGCCAGCAGTGTTTCGACCCCGGGGATCACTGAAGCTTTCTTT.

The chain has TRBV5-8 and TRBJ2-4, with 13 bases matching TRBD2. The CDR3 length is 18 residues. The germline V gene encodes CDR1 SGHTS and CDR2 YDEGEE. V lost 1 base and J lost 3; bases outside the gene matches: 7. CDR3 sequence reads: CASSLILAGGPGKNIQYF. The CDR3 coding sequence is TGTGCCAGCAGCTTGATACTAGCGGGGGGGCCCGGCAAAAACATTCAGTACTTC.

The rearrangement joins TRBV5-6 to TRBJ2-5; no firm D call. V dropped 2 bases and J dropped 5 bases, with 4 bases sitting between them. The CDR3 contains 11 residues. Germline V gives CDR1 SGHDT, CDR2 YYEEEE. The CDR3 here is CASSFTETQYF. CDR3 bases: TGTGCCAGCAGCTTTACGGAGACCCAGTACTTC.

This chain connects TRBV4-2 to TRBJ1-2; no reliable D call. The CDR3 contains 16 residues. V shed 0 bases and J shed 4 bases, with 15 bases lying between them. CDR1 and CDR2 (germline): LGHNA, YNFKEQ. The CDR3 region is CASSQDPEQRTYGYTF. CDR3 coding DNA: TGTGCCAGCAGCCAAGATCCAGAACAGCGCACCTATGGCTACACCTTC.

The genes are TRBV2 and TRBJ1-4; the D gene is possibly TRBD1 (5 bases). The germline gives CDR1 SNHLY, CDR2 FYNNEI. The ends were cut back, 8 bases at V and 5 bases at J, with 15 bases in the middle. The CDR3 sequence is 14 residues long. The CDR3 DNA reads TGTGCCAGCGTTCGGAACAGGCAGAATGAAAAACTGTTTTTT. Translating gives CASVRNRQNEKLFF.

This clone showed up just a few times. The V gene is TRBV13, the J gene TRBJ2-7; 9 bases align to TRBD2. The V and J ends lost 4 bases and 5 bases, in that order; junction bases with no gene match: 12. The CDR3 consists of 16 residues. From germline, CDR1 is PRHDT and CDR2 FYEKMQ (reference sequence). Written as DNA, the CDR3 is TGTGCCAGCAGCTGGAGCCAGGCGGGAGGGTACCACGAGCAGTACTTC. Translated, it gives CASSWSQAGGYHEQYF.

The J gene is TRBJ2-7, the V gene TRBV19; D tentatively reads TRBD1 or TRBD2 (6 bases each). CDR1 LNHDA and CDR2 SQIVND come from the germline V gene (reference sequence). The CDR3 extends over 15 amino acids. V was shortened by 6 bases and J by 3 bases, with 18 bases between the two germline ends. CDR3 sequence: CASSRRGRVGYEQYF. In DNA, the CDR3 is TGTGCCAGTAGCCGACGGGGGCGCGTCGGCTACGAGCAGTACTTC.

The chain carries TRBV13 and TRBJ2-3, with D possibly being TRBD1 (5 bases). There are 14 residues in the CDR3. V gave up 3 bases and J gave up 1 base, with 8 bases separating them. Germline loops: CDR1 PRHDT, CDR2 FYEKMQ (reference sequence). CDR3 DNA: TGTGCCAGCAGCTTCGTGACAGGCACAGATACGCAGTATTTT. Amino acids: CASSFVTGTDTQYF.

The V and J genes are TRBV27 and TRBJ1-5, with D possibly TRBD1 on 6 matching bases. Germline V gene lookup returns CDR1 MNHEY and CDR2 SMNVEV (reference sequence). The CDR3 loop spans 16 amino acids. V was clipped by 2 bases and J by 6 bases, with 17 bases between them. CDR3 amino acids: CASSLDPSGAGQPQHF. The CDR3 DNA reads TGTGCCAGCAGTTTAGACCCGTCGGGGGCCGGTCAGCCCCAGCATTTT.

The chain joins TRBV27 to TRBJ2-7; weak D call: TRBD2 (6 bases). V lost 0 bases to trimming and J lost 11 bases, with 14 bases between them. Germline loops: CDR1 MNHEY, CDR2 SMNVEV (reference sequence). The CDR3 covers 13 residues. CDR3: CASSLSQRDLKYF. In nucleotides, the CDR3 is TGTGCCAGCAGTTTATCGCAACGGGACTTGAAGTACTTC.

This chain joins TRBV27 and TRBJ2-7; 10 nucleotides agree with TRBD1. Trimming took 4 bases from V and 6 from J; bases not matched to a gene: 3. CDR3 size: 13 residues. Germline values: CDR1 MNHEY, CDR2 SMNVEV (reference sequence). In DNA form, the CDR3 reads TGTGCCAGCAGTTCACGGACAGGGGGCGAGCAGTACTTC. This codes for CASSSRTGGEQYF.

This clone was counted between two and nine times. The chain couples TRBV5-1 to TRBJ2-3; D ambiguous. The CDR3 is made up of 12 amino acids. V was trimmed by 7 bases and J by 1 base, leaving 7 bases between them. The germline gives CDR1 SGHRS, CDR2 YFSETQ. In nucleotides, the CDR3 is TGCGCCAGCCGGGCCGGCACAGATACGCAGTATTTT. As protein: CASRAGTDTQYF.

The CDR3 protein is CASSPGTTHGTEAFF. CDR3 sequence (DNA): TGTGCCAGCAGCCCCGGGACAACCCACGGCACTGAAGCTTTCTTT. The gene calls are TRBV7-9 and TRBJ1-1; D may be TRBD1 (6 bases). V was shortened by 5 bases and J by 4 bases, with 17 bases between the two germline ends. Germline assignment: CDR1 SEHNR and CDR2 FQNEAQ (reference sequence). The CDR3 runs to 15 residues.

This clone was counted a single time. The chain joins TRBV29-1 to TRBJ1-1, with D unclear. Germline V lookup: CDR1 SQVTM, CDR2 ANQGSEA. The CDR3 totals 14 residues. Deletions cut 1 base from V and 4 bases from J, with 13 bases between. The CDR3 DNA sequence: TGCAGCGTTGAAGTGGGCGCGCGGGCCACTGAAGCTTTCTTT. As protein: CSVEVGARATEAFF.

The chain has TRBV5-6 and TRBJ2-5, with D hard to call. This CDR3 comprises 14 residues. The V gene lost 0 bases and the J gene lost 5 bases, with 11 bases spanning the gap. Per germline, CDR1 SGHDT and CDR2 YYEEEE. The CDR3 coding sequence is TGTGCCAGCAGCTTGGTCGCGTTGCGTGAGACCCAGTACTTC. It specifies CASSLVALRETQYF.

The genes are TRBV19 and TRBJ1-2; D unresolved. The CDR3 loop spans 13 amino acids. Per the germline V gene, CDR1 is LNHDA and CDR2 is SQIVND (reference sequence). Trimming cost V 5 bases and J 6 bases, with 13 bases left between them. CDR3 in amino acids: CASSGGWFDGYTF. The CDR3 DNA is TGTGCCAGTAGTGGAGGTTGGTTTGATGGCTACACCTTC.

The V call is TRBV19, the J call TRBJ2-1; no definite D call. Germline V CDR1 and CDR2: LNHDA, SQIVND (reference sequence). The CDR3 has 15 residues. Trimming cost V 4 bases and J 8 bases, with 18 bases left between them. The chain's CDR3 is CASSTVGGIEDEQFF. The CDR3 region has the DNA TGTGCCAGTAGTACTGTAGGTGGGATTGAGGATGAGCAGTTCTTC.

CDR3 DNA: TGTGCCAGCAGCCAAGGACAGGGAGGTAATCAGCCCCAGCATTTT. This gives the protein CASSQGQGGNQPQHF. The gene calls are TRBV7-2 and TRBJ1-5; 8 bases are a match to TRBD1. V lost 5 bases, J lost 4 bases, and 7 bases stayed unmatched. Germline assignment: CDR1 SGHTA and CDR2 FQGNSA. The length of the CDR3 is 15 residues.

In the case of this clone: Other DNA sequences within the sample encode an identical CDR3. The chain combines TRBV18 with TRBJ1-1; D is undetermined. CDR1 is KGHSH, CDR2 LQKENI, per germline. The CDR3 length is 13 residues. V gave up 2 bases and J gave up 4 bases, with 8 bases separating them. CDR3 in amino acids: CASSPGVRTEAFF. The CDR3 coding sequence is TGTGCCAGCTCACCAGGGGTACGCACTGAAGCTTTCTTT.

CDR3 region: CATSREVDGPTDTQYF. DNA for the CDR3: TGTGCCACCAGCAGAGAGGTTGACGGTCCCACAGATACGCAGTATTTT. The genes are TRBV15 and TRBJ2-3; D is undetermined. The CDR3 totals 16 residues. Germline CDR1 is LNHNV and CDR2 is YYDKDF (reference sequence). V was trimmed by 0 bases and J by 2 bases, leaving 12 bases between them.

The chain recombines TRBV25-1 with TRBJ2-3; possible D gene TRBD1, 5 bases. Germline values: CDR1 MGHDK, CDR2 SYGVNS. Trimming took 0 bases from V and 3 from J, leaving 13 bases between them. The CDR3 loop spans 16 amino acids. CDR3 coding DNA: TGTGCCAGCAGTGAATATGGGGCCTCCGGAACAGATACGCAGTATTTT. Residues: CASSEYGASGTDTQYF.

CDR3 nucleotides: TGTGCCAGCACCCGCGACGTAAGGGTAAACACCATATATTTT. This codes for CASTRDVRVNTIYF. V and J are TRBV7-9 and TRBJ1-3, with unresolved D. The CDR3 consists of 14 residues. Germline loops: CDR1 SEHNR, CDR2 FQNEAQ (reference sequence). With 7 bases removed from V and 6 bases from J, the gap between germline ends came to 16 bases.

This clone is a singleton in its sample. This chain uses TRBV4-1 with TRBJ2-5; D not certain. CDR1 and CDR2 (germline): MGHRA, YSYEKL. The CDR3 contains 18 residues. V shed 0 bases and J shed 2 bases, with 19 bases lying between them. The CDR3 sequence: CASSQEWTVGVAQETQYF. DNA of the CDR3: TGCGCCAGCAGCCAAGAATGGACGGTGGGCGTCGCGCAAGAGACCCAGTACTTC.

The CDR3 region has the DNA TGTGCCAGCAGCCAACCTACAGGGGGCGCGGGGAACACTGAAGCTTTCTTT. Its protein product is CASSQPTGGAGNTEAFF. The J gene is TRBJ1-1, the V gene TRBV5-4; 9 bases align to TRBD1. CDR1 SGHNT and CDR2 YYREEE come from the germline V gene (reference sequence). The CDR3 runs 17 residues. V gave up 4 bases and J gave up 1 base; unmatched junction bases: 11. Based on the CDR3 plus reference TRBV5-4 and TRBJ1-1, the full variable domain is ETGVTQSPTHLIKTRGQQVTLRCSSQSGHNTVSWYQQALGQGPQFIFQYYREEENGRGNFPPRFSGLQFPNYSSELNVNALELDDSALYLCASSQPTGGAGNTEAFFGQGTRLTVV.

Here the CDR3 reads CASSLGVERSYEQYF. CDR3 in DNA: TGTGCCAGCAGCTTAGGGGTCGAGCGGAGCTACGAGCAGTACTTC. This chain links TRBV11-2 with TRBJ2-7, with a weak D call TRBD2 (5 bases). Germline V lookup: CDR1 SGHAT, CDR2 FQNNGV. The V end was cut by 1 base, the J end by 3 bases, with 13 bases between. There are 15 residues in the CDR3. The entire variable domain, with the rest obtained from reference TRBV11-2 and TRBJ2-7, is as follows: EAGVAQSPRYKIIEKRQSVAFWCNPISGHATLYWYQQILGQGPKLLIQFQNNGVVDDSQLPKDRFSAERLKGVDSTLKIQPAKLEDSAVYLCASSLGVERSYEQYFGPGTRLTVT.

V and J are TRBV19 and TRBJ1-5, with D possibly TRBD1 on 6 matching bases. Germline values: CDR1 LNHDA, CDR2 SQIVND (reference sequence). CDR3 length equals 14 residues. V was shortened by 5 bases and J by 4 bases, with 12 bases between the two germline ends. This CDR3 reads CASSGGTPNQPQHF. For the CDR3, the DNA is TGTGCCAGTAGTGGGGGGACACCGAATCAGCCCCAGCATTTT.